Following are 29 T cell receptor beta chains from one sample sequenced in a study of T cell changes during pregnancy in multiple sclerosis (dated by TCRdb to between 2018 and 2021). The library was made by the immunoSEQ multiplex PCR assay. Imported from immuneACCESS, the table was reduced by TCRdb to in-frame sequences with V and J called. These copies leave out some clones; in studies compared against another copy, an unresolved V gene accounts for under half, and the cause of the remainder is not known. This sample holds 90,000 to 100,000 clones; around 93% were observed only once. The top ten clonotypes cover less than 2.5% of the sample. Sequencing was performed on peripheral blood, taken in the third trimester of pregnancy. These receptors all come from a female donor with multiple sclerosis, enrolled in a pregnancy study.

The table lists this clone with a count of one. The gene calls are TRBV5-8 and TRBJ2-7, with TRBD1 matching over 9 bases. From germline, CDR1 is SGHTS and CDR2 YDEGEE. The CDR3 length is 14 residues. The trim removed 6 bases at V and 5 bases at J, leaving 9 bases unmatched. CDR3 region: CASNPGTGLDEQYF. In DNA, the CDR3 is TGTGCCAGCAACCCCGGGACAGGGCTCGACGAGCAGTACTTC. Using reference TRBV5-8 and TRBJ2-7 for the parts outside the CDR3, the full variable domain is EAGVTQSPTHLIKTRGQQATLRCSPISGHTSVYWYQQALGLGLQFLLWYDEGEERNRGNFPPRFSGRQFPNYSSELNVNALELEDSALYLCASNPGTGLDEQYFGPGTRLTVT.

J is TRBJ1-1 and V is TRBV5-5, with 7 nucleotides matching TRBD1. V gave up 3 bases and J gave up 10 bases; unmatched junction bases: 3. CDR1 and CDR2 (germline): SGHKS, YYEKEE (reference sequence). The CDR3 is 11 residues long. The CDR3 DNA is TGTGCCAGCAGCTACAGGGGTGTAGCTTTCTTT. It specifies CASSYRGVAFF.

The chain is built from TRBV6-6 and TRBJ2-1; 7 bases are a match to TRBD2. The CDR3 spans 14 residues. In germline, CDR1 is MNHNY, CDR2 SVGAGI (reference sequence). After removal of 4 bases from V and 9 bases from J, the junction contained 9 bases not matched to a gene. DNA for the CDR3: TGTGCCAGCAGTTTCGGAACTAGCGCTCGTGAGCAGTTCTTC. Protein product: CASSFGTSAREQFF.

In nucleotides, the CDR3 is TGTGCCAGCAGCGGACTAGCGGGAGTCATCAGAAGGGACAATGAGCAGTTCTTC. It is translated as CASSGLAGVIRRDNEQFF. The gene calls are TRBV28 and TRBJ2-1, with TRBD2 matching 13 bases. The ends lost 6 bases at V and 5 bases at J; junction bases unmatched: 13. This CDR3 is built from 18 residues. CDR1 is MDHEN, CDR2 SYDVKM, per germline.

The chain employs TRBV6-6 and TRBJ2-2, with D uncertain. V lost 5 bases to trimming and J lost 2 bases, with 9 bases between them. Germline loops: CDR1 MNHNY, CDR2 SVGAGI (reference sequence). This CDR3 has 14 amino acids. This CDR3 is CASSQLSNTGELFF. The CDR3 nucleotides read TGTGCCAGCAGTCAACTTTCTAACACCGGGGAGCTGTTTTTT.

The V gene is TRBV4-2, the J gene TRBJ2-3; 14 nucleotides match TRBD2. Per germline, CDR1 LGHNA and CDR2 YNFKEQ. The V and J ends lost 3 bases and 2 bases, in that order; junction bases with no gene match: 16. This CDR3 is built from 21 residues. CDR3 amino acids: CASSHPYGGLAGDSPTDTQYF. The CDR3 DNA follows: TGTGCCAGCAGCCACCCCTACGGGGGACTAGCGGGAGATAGTCCCACAGATACGCAGTATTTT.

The chain carries TRBV2 and TRBJ2-3; 9 bases agree with TRBD1. The V and J ends lost 4 bases and 4 bases, in that order; junction bases with no gene match: 9. The germline CDR1 and CDR2 sequences are SNHLY and FYNNEI. The CDR3 sequence is 16 residues long. CDR3 in amino acids: CASSAHRGLNPDTQYF. The DNA for the CDR3 is TGTGCCAGCAGTGCCCACAGGGGGCTAAATCCAGATACGCAGTATTTT.

The CDR3 DNA sequence: TGTGCCATCCTGGACAGGACGAACTATGGCTACACCTTC. As protein: CAILDRTNYGYTF. V and J are TRBV6-1 and TRBJ1-2, with TRBD1 matching over 7 bases. The CDR3 length is 13 residues. V lost 10 bases to trimming and J lost 2 bases; unmatched junction nucleotides: 7. Germline assignment: CDR1 MNHNS and CDR2 SASEGT.

The chain recombines TRBV18 with TRBJ1-2; 7 positions match TRBD1. CDR1 and CDR2 (germline): KGHSH, LQKENI. This CDR3 is 13 amino acids long. With 3 bases clipped from V and 2 bases from J, the junction kept 0 bases outside the gene matches. Here the CDR3 DNA reads TGTGCCAGCTCACCGGGACAGAACTATGGCTACACCTTC. Its translation is CASSPGQNYGYTF. The whole variable domain, filled in from reference TRBV18 and TRBJ1-2, reads NAGVMQNPRHLVRRRGQEARLRCSPMKGHSHVYWYRQLPEEGLKFMVYLQKENIIDESGMPKERFSAEFPKEGPSILRIQQVVRGDSAAYFCASSPGQNYGYTFGSGTRLTVV.

DNA of the CDR3: TGTGCCAGCTCACGTGGGCTAGCGGGAGCCGGGGAGCTGTTTTTT. Protein: CASSRGLAGAGELFF. The chain employs TRBV18 and TRBJ2-2, with 10 bases lining up with TRBD2. Germline loops: CDR1 KGHSH, CDR2 LQKENI. CDR3 length equals 15 residues. V lost 4 bases to trimming and J lost 6 bases; unmatched junction nucleotides: 5.

The CDR3 loop is CASSPQGDEAFF. In DNA form, the CDR3 reads TGTGCCAGCTCACCTCAGGGTGATGAAGCTTTCTTT. The rearrangement joins TRBV18 to TRBJ1-1; TRBD1 might be the D (5 bases). There are 12 residues in the CDR3. V lost 3 bases and J 7 bases, leaving 9 bases between the germline ends. Germline loops: CDR1 KGHSH, CDR2 LQKENI.

This sequence joins TRBV28 and TRBJ2-7; the D is unclear. Germline V gene sequence: CDR1 MDHEN, CDR2 SYDVKM. The CDR3 runs to 14 residues. Trimming left V 6 bases short and J 2 bases short, with 14 bases between. CDR3 amino acids: CASSRVPLPYEQYF. The CDR3 nucleotides are TGTGCCAGCAGCCGCGTTCCCCTCCCCTACGAGCAGTACTTC.

This chain uses TRBV10-3 with TRBJ1-4; 7 bases line up with TRBD1. The CDR3 totals 13 residues. The V segment lost 6 bases and the J segment 7 bases; nucleotides outside the gene matches: 5. The germline V gene has CDR1 ENHRY and CDR2 SYGVKD. CDR3 region: CAIRPGQLEKLFF. CDR3 DNA sequence: TGTGCCATCAGGCCGGGACAGCTTGAAAAACTGTTTTTT.

The V gene is TRBV7-9, the J gene TRBJ1-1; 9 nucleotides match TRBD1. The length of the CDR3 is 14 residues. V was clipped by 1 base and J by 11 bases; unmatched bases: 8. Germline V CDR1 and CDR2: SEHNR, FQNEAQ (reference sequence). The CDR3 loop reads CASSLEGQGFTAFF. CDR3 DNA sequence: TGTGCCAGCAGCTTAGAGGGACAGGGTTTTACGGCTTTCTTT.

The CDR3: CSVLKQGLGEKLFF. The CDR3 region has the DNA TGCAGCGTACTAAAACAGGGTCTTGGTGAAAAACTGTTTTTT. The chain recombines TRBV29-1 with TRBJ1-4; perhaps TRBD1 as D (6 bases). The V gene lost 6 bases and the J gene lost 7 bases, with 18 bases spanning the gap. Germline values: CDR1 SQVTM, CDR2 ANQGSEA. The CDR3 runs to 14 residues.

The CDR3 here is CASSHAATGHTGELFF. The CDR3 coding sequence is TGCGCCAGCAGCCATGCCGCAACAGGTCACACCGGGGAGCTGTTTTTT. V is TRBV5-1 and J is TRBJ2-2, with D tentatively TRBD1 (5 bases). This CDR3 region has 16 residues. In germline, CDR1 is SGHRS, CDR2 YFSETQ. V was clipped by 4 bases and J by 3 bases, with 16 bases between them.

The rearrangement joins TRBV28 to TRBJ2-1; 11 bases are shared with TRBD2. This CDR3 spans 14 amino acids. J lost 6 bases, V lost 6 bases, and 4 bases had no gene match. Germline CDR1 and CDR2: MDHEN and SYDVKM. The CDR3 loop reads CASRTSGIPNEQFF. The CDR3 coding sequence is TGTGCCAGCAGGACTAGCGGGATCCCCAATGAGCAGTTCTTC.

The chain combines TRBV28 with TRBJ2-1; 9 bases match TRBD1. V lost 9 bases and J lost 7; bases outside the gene matches: 10. The germline gives CDR1 MDHEN, CDR2 SYDVKM. The CDR3 covers 14 residues. CDR3 DNA: TGTGCCAGTTTCCGGGACAGGGTCCAGAATGAGCAGTTCTTC. It is translated as CASFRDRVQNEQFF.

V gene TRBV6-1 combines with J gene TRBJ1-4; a weak D match, TRBD1 (5 bases). The CDR3 is 15 residues long. Deletions cut 4 bases from V and 10 bases from J, with 19 bases between. The germline gives CDR1 MNHNS, CDR2 SASEGT. The CDR3 DNA sequence: TGTGCCAGCAGTGCCCCGGGAGGGACTATTCGAAAACTGTTTTTT. Encoded protein: CASSAPGGTIRKLFF.

The CDR3 DNA sequence: TGTGCCAGTAGTTGGCCTAGCGGGAGCGCCTACAATGAGCAGTTCTTC. It translates to CASSWPSGSAYNEQFF. The rearrangement uses TRBV19 and TRBJ2-1, with 10 bases fitting TRBD2. The CDR3 totals 16 residues. J gave up 2 bases and V 5 bases, and 6 bases lay outside the gene matches. CDR1 and CDR2 from the germline V gene are LNHDA and SQIVND (reference sequence).

The V call is TRBV7-9, the J call TRBJ2-3, with D uncertain. Between the trimmed V and J ends, which lost 2 bases and 1 base, there was a span of 7 bases. Germline V CDR1 and CDR2: SEHNR, FQNEAQ (reference sequence). The CDR3 spans 14 residues. The CDR3 loop reads CASSLSRGTDTQYF. CDR3 nucleotides: TGTGCCAGCAGCTTAAGCCGAGGCACAGATACGCAGTATTTT.

V usage is TRBV5-4 and J usage is TRBJ2-7, with TRBD2 matching 14 bases. Trimming at V came to 3 bases and at J to 6 bases, leaving 8 bases not matched to a gene. The CDR3 is made up of 16 amino acids. The germline gives CDR1 SGHNT, CDR2 YYREEE (reference sequence). In DNA, the CDR3 is TGTGCCAGCAGCTCGGGACTAGCGGGAGAATGGGTCGAGCAGTACTTC. This sequence encodes CASSSGLAGEWVEQYF. Full variable domain (missing parts from reference TRBV5-4 and TRBJ2-7): ETGVTQSPTHLIKTRGQQVTLRCSSQSGHNTVSWYQQALGQGPQFIFQYYREEENGRGNFPPRFSGLQFPNYSSELNVNALELDDSALYLCASSSGLAGEWVEQYFGPGTRLTVT.

The chain recombines TRBV5-1 with TRBJ2-7; 7 nucleotides line up with TRBD1. The CDR3 totals 14 residues. The V and J ends lost 4 bases and 0 bases, in that order; junction bases with no gene match: 4. The germline CDR1 and CDR2 sequences are SGHRS and YFSETQ. The CDR3: CASSPEGASYEQYF. The CDR3 DNA is TGCGCCAGCAGCCCCGAGGGGGCCTCCTACGAGCAGTACTTC.

This clone was observed once. Other DNA sequences from this sample encode an identical CDR3 as well. The chain uses TRBV19 and TRBJ2-7; 9 positions match TRBD1. Germline trimming cut 8 bases from V and 4 bases from J; bases unmatched to any gene: 0. The CDR3 is 11 residues long. Germline values: CDR1 LNHDA, CDR2 SQIVND (reference sequence). This CDR3 is CASGQGYEQYF. The CDR3 DNA is TGTGCCAGTGGACAGGGGTACGAGCAGTACTTC.

The chain recombines TRBV2 with TRBJ2-5; 8 nucleotides align to TRBD1. This CDR3 region has 13 residues. V lost 6 bases, J lost 5 bases, and 5 bases stayed unmatched. Per the germline V gene, CDR1 is SNHLY and CDR2 is FYNNEI. CDR3 protein: CASRTRDRETQYF. DNA of the CDR3: TGTGCCAGCAGGACCCGGGACAGGGAGACCCAGTACTTC. The entire variable domain, with the rest obtained from reference TRBV2 and TRBJ2-5, is as follows: EPEVTQTPSHQVTQMGQEVILRCVPISNHLYFYWYRQILGQKVEFLVSFYNNEISEKSEIFDDQFSVERPDGSNFTLKIRSTKLEDSAMYFCASRTRDRETQYFGPGTRLLVL.

This sequence joins TRBV11-3 and TRBJ1-5, with no clear D. In germline, CDR1 is SGHNT, CDR2 YENEEA. The V end was cut by 3 bases, the J end by 0 bases, with 12 bases between. The CDR3 is 16 amino acids. The CDR3 reads CASSFGQQYSNQPQHF. CDR3 coding DNA: TGTGCCAGCAGCTTTGGGCAGCAGTATAGCAATCAGCCCCAGCATTTT.

J is TRBJ2-1 and V is TRBV11-3; 11 bases are a match to TRBD2. Per the germline V gene, CDR1 is SGHNT and CDR2 is YENEEA. Losses at the gene ends were 5 bases for V and 6 bases for J; bases not matched to a gene: 6. The CDR3 is 15 residues long. CDR3 DNA: TGTGCCAGCAGCATCGGACTAGCGGGCCCCAATGAGCAGTTCTTC. Translation: CASSIGLAGPNEQFF.

Only one count was recorded for this clone. The chain has TRBV5-1 and TRBJ2-3; 7 bases agree with TRBD1. The CDR3 has 16 residues. J lost 6 bases, V lost 3 bases, and 13 bases had no gene match. The germline CDR1 and CDR2 sequences are SGHRS and YFSETQ. The CDR3 DNA sequence: TGCGCCAGCAGCTCCTACGGGGACAGCCTACTTGATACGCAGTATTTT. Encoded protein: CASSSYGDSLLDTQYF.

The V gene is TRBV29-1, the J gene TRBJ2-3; TRBD1 is a possible D gene (5 bases). Germline V lookup: CDR1 SQVTM, CDR2 ANQGSEA. V was cut by 0 bases and J by 2 bases, with 18 bases left in between. CDR3 length: 17 amino acids. The CDR3 sequence: CSVEDFPSRQITDTQYF. CDR3 sequence (DNA): TGCAGCGTTGAAGATTTTCCGTCAAGACAGATCACAGATACGCAGTATTTT.